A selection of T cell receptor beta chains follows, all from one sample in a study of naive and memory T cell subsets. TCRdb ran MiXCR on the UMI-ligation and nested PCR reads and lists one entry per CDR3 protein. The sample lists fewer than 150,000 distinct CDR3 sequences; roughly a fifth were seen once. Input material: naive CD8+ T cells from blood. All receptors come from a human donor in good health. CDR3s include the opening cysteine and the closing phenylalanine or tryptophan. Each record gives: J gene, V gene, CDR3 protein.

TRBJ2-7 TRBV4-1 CASSQLGGVGYEQYF
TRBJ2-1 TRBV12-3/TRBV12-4 CASSLVGDEQFF
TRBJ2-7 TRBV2 CASSPPAGNYEQYF
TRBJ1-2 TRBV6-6 CASSYIRQGDGYTF
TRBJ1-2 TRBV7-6 CASSLEAYRATHGYTF
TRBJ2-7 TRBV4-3 CASSQVTGYELYF
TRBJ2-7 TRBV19 CASSISPPYEQYF
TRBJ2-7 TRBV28 CASSSPSESSYEQYF
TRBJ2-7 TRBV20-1 CSASIVSSGRYEQYF
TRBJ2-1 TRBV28 CASFSGLAVPNEQFF
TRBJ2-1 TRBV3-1 CASSHERLAGGNAGVNEQFF
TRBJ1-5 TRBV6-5 CAVNERVNQPQHF
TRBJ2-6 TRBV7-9 CASSLGEGGALSGANVLTF
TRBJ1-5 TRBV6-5 CASSPEPGPNQPQHF